The source of this T cell receptor beta chain is a study of blood T cell repertoires in COVID-19. V was clipped by 9 bases and J by 4 bases, with 13 bases between them. Germline CDR1 and CDR2: LNHDA and SQIVND (reference sequence). CDR3 length: 13 amino acids. Profiled with immunoSEQ multiplex PCR; TCRdb holds only in-frame clones, not every one. Of about 240,000 clones listed, approximately 84% are singletons. Individuals drawn from around 24 US areas were roughly 18 to 89 years old. The V and J genes are TRBV19 and TRBJ1-3; D is unresolved. What was sequenced was PBMCs or T cells enriched from blood (not recorded which). The sequence was obtained from a woman aged 35 to 49 with acute COVID-19. The CDR3 protein is CASRHPGGNTIYF. CDR3 nucleotide sequence: TGTGCCAGCCGACACCCTGGAGGAAACACCATATATTTT.